This TCR beta chain emerged from a study of blood T cell repertoires in COVID-19. About the study: In each case, the material was cDNA or gDNA derived from T cells, B-cell-depleted T cells, or PBMCs.

Self-reported history from a screening survey and questionnaire set each donor's cohort. The recovered donors of Cohort 3 showed two negative PCRs, clearance, or symptom resolution. The germline V gene has CDR1 LNHDA and CDR2 SQIVND (reference sequence). The CDR3 sequence is 14 residues long. Deletions cut 9 bases from V and 4 bases from J, with 16 bases between. Methods used by the authors: By means of reference gene primer amplification, nucleated cell counts were estimated. Here immunoSEQ multiplex PCR was the method, and the copy in TCRdb shows in-frame clones only, minus some. V and J calls and clone size come straight from that table; D and trimming were deduced from the DNA. The top ten hold 5.5% to 6% of the sample, which has 310,000 or so clones, roughly 87% seen once.

The sequenced sample consisted of PBMCs or T cells enriched from blood (not recorded which). The chain links TRBV19 to TRBJ1-3, with D maybe TRBD1 (5 bases). The source of this sequence is a woman aged 25 to 39 who had recovered from COVID-19. The CDR3 bases are TGTGCCAGCACGCAGGGTGTCTCAGGAAACACCATATATTTT. Amino acids: CASTQGVSGNTIYF.